The 28 T cell receptor beta chains presented below share a single source sample, sequenced in a study of cytotoxic CD8 clonotypes in ibrutinib-treated CLL (dated by TCRdb to the early 2020s). Library preparation was by the immunoSEQ multiplex PCR assay. In its TCRdb copy, this immuneACCESS table keeps in-frame sequences only and misses some clones. Where compared with another copy, unresolved V genes explain less than half of these, and the others have no known cause. This sample lists around 150,000 clones; around 84% were detected once. The ten largest clones add up to 7.6% of the sample. Sequencing used PBMCs, obtained after 36 months of ibrutinib treatment. Source of these receptors: a human donor with chronic lymphocytic leukemia.

This chain uses TRBV21-1 with TRBJ1-4; TRBD1, as called in the table, went unchecked against the DNA. TRBV21-1 corresponds to a pseudogene. The CDR3 totals 17 residues. The CDR3 DNA sequence: TGTGCCAGAAAAGACAGGGGGCCCTTTTCAACTAATGAAAAACTGTTTTTT. Amino acids: CARKDRGPFSTNEKLFF.

With respect to this clone: The junction and the germline gene differ at one end; a read error may be behind it. V gene TRBV10-3 combines with J gene TRBJ1-2; D is unresolved. In germline, CDR1 is ENHRY, CDR2 SYGVKD. CDR3 length equals 15 residues. The CDR3: CASSYSMGLIYGYTF. The CDR3 region has the DNA TGTGCCAGCAGTTACTCGATGGGCCTAATCTATGGCTACACCTTC.

In this sample, this clone turned up many times. Different DNA sequences within this sample yield the same CDR3. The chain carries TRBV5-1 and TRBJ2-7; D call uncertain. V lost 6 bases and J 5 bases, leaving 9 bases between the germline ends. CDR3 size: 11 residues. The germline CDR1 and CDR2 sequences are SGHRS and YFSETQ. CDR3 loop: CASTLGNEQYF. CDR3 nucleotides: TGCGCCAGCACATTGGGCAACGAGCAGTACTTC.

The chain employs TRBV5-1 and TRBJ2-7; a weak D match, TRBD1 (6 bases). CDR1 and CDR2 (germline): SGHRS, YFSETQ. This CDR3 has 15 amino acids. V was cut by 0 bases and J by 2 bases, with 12 bases left in between. The CDR3 is CASSLVEQGPYEQYF. CDR3 DNA: TGCGCCAGCAGCTTGGTTGAACAGGGCCCCTACGAGCAGTACTTC.

This clone was observed a single time. The V call is TRBV18, the J call TRBJ1-2; 7 bases align to TRBD1. Germline values: CDR1 KGHSH, CDR2 LQKENI. CDR3 size: 13 residues. V was clipped by 5 bases and J by 3 bases; unmatched bases: 3. The chain's CDR3 is CASSTGVDYGYTF. In nucleotides, the CDR3 is TGTGCCAGCTCAACAGGGGTGGACTATGGCTACACCTTC. The whole variable domain, filled in from reference TRBV18 and TRBJ1-2, reads NAGVMQNPRHLVRRRGQEARLRCSPMKGHSHVYWYRQLPEEGLKFMVYLQKENIIDESGMPKERFSAEFPKEGPSILRIQQVVRGDSAAYFCASSTGVDYGYTFGSGTRLTVV.

The V call is TRBV4-1, the J call TRBJ2-7, with a weak D call TRBD2 (7 bases). There are 16 residues in the CDR3. The germline V and J ends were trimmed by 3 bases and 5 bases, with 20 bases remaining between them. Per the germline V gene, CDR1 is MGHRA and CDR2 is YSYEKL. CDR3 loop: CASSQEPGGNGDEQYF. The CDR3 DNA reads as TGCGCCAGCAGCCAGGAACCGGGGGGCAACGGCGACGAGCAGTACTTC.

The chain recombines TRBV5-1 with TRBJ2-3; possibly TRBD1 for D (5 bases). CDR1 and CDR2 (germline): SGHRS, YFSETQ. This CDR3 spans 15 amino acids. V lost 0 bases and J lost 2, with 10 bases in between. The CDR3 reads CASSLAGHITDTQYF. The CDR3 DNA reads TGCGCCAGCAGCTTGGCTGGACACATCACAGATACGCAGTATTTT.

The chain couples TRBV6-1 to TRBJ2-3; D might be TRBD1 (5 bases). The V end was cut by 4 bases, the J end by 3 bases, with 14 bases between. Germline CDR1 MNHNS, CDR2 SASEGT. This CDR3 spans 15 amino acids. The CDR3 region is CASSVGRVGTDTQYF. The DNA of the CDR3 is TGTGCCAGCAGTGTCGGCAGGGTGGGGACAGATACGCAGTATTTT.

V is TRBV29-1 and J is TRBJ2-5, with D perhaps matching TRBD1 (5 bases). The CDR3 is 13 residues long. Trimming stripped 4 bases from V and 2 bases from J, with 11 bases between. Germline CDR1 and CDR2: SQVTM and ANQGSEA. CDR3 sequence reads: CSVGLRQQETQYF. The CDR3 DNA reads as TGCAGCGTTGGGTTACGACAGCAAGAGACCCAGTACTTC.

The chain combines TRBV7-3 with TRBJ2-7; D is uncertain. The CDR3 has 14 residues. With 0 bases removed from V and 0 bases from J, the gap between germline ends came to 6 bases. Germline lookup yields CDR1 SGHTA and CDR2 FQGTGA. Written as DNA, the CDR3 is TGTGCCAGCAGCTTAACTGGAAGCTCCTACGAGCAGTACTTC. It translates to CASSLTGSSYEQYF.

This clone turned up a few times. The chain is built from TRBV28 and TRBJ2-7, with TRBD1 matching over 9 bases. This CDR3 spans 15 amino acids. V was pared by 4 bases and J by 5 bases, with 9 bases of the junction left unmatched. The V gene's germline CDR1 is MDHEN and CDR2 SYDVKM. The CDR3 DNA follows: TGTGCCAGCAGTTCCGGGGACAGGGAATGGGACGAGCAGTACTTC. Its protein product is CASSSGDREWDEQYF.

The rearrangement links TRBV6-1 to TRBJ1-2; perhaps TRBD1 as D (5 bases). Trimming stripped 0 bases from V and 8 bases from J, with 16 bases between. This CDR3 region has 15 residues. Germline-derived CDR1 and CDR2 are MNHNS and SASEGT. The CDR3 DNA reads as TGTGCCAGCAGTGAAGCGCACTACAGGCCACGGGGCTACACCTTC. Protein product: CASSEAHYRPRGYTF.

The gene calls are TRBV5-4 and TRBJ2-7, with 9 nucleotides matching TRBD1. The V segment lost 5 bases and the J segment 5 bases; nucleotides outside the gene matches: 8. This CDR3 comprises 14 residues. Germline CDR1 and CDR2: SGHNT and YYREEE (reference sequence). The CDR3 DNA is TGTGCCAGCAGGCCACAGGGGGCGTTGAACGAGCAGTACTTC. Amino acid sequence: CASRPQGALNEQYF.

In its sample, this clone was seen once. V usage is TRBV5-1 and J usage is TRBJ2-2; TRBD2 aligns across 11 bases. The trim removed 4 bases at V and 0 bases at J, leaving 5 bases unmatched. The germline V gene encodes CDR1 SGHRS and CDR2 YFSETQ. The length of the CDR3 is 17 residues. CDR3 nucleotides: TGCGCCAGCAGCGCAGGGACTAGCGGAGCGAACACCGGGGAGCTGTTTTTT. Its translation is CASSAGTSGANTGELFF.

This clone was detected only once. The chain recombines TRBV5-1 with TRBJ2-1; the match to TRBD2 covers 11 bases. The CDR3 has 15 residues. Germline lookup yields CDR1 SGHRS and CDR2 YFSETQ. The V segment lost 4 bases and the J segment 7 bases; nucleotides outside the gene matches: 7. The CDR3 DNA is TGCGCCAGCAGCGAACTAGCGGGAGCTCGTAATGAGCAGTTCTTC. Its protein is CASSELAGARNEQFF.

This clone was counted a few times. The rearrangement joins TRBV6-1 to TRBJ1-4; TRBD1 agrees at 10 bases. Germline V CDR1 and CDR2: MNHNS, SASEGT. With 4 bases clipped from V and 0 bases from J, the junction kept 11 bases outside the gene matches. There are 19 residues in the CDR3. The CDR3 DNA is TGTGCCAGCAGTGTGAGGGACAGGGGAAGAGTTGCAACTAATGAAAAACTGTTTTTT. It is translated as CASSVRDRGRVATNEKLFF.

V gene TRBV6-5 combines with J gene TRBJ1-6; TRBD1 agrees at 7 bases. Looked up from germline, CDR1 is MNHEY and CDR2 is SVGAGI. Germline trimming cut 5 bases from V and 5 bases from J; bases unmatched to any gene: 3. The CDR3 runs 14 residues. CDR3 region: CASSDRVDNSPLHF. The CDR3 bases are TGTGCCAGCAGTGACAGGGTCGATAATTCACCCCTCCACTTT.

This clone was picked up a small number of times. The V and J genes are TRBV2 and TRBJ2-7, with D perhaps given as TRBD1 or TRBD2 (5 bases each). Germline lookup yields CDR1 SNHLY and CDR2 FYNNEI. The CDR3 has 15 residues. Between the trimmed V and J ends, which lost 3 bases and 9 bases, there was a span of 21 bases. This CDR3 reads CASSDEAGTVRWQYF. CDR3 nucleotide sequence: TGTGCCAGCAGTGACGAGGCCGGGACGGTTCGGTGGCAGTACTTC.

The rearrangement links TRBV11-2 to TRBJ1-1; 9 nucleotides match TRBD1. From germline, CDR1 is SGHAT and CDR2 FQNNGV. V was pared by 6 bases and J by 4 bases, with 21 bases of the junction left unmatched. The length of the CDR3 is 19 residues. CDR3: CASRHFTDRGFKRGTEAFF. DNA of the CDR3: TGTGCCAGCAGGCACTTTACAGACAGGGGGTTTAAACGGGGCACTGAAGCTTTCTTT.

Here the CDR3 reads CASSIGAGRNQPQHF. CDR3 DNA: TGTGCCAGTAGTATAGGGGCAGGGCGCAATCAGCCCCAGCATTTT. V gene TRBV19 combines with J gene TRBJ1-5; D is possibly TRBD1 (5 bases). The germline V gene encodes CDR1 LNHDA and CDR2 SQIVND (reference sequence). Trimming stripped 1 base from V and 2 bases from J, with 9 bases between. This CDR3 is 15 amino acids long.

This chain links TRBV7-9 with TRBJ2-7; no clear D gene. The length of the CDR3 is 12 residues. In germline, CDR1 is SEHNR, CDR2 FQNEAQ (reference sequence). The V gene lost 5 bases and the J gene lost 0 bases, with 5 bases spanning the gap. CDR3 protein: CASSDGSYEQYF. CDR3 DNA: TGTGCCAGCAGCGACGGCTCCTACGAGCAGTACTTC.

The chain carries TRBV5-1 and TRBJ2-3; 11 bases match TRBD2. V lost 4 bases, J lost 5 bases, and 9 bases stayed unmatched. Germline V gene data show CDR1 as SGHRS and CDR2 as YFSETQ. This CDR3 is 16 amino acids long. CDR3 sequence (DNA): TGCGCCAGCAGCCCCGAGCTAGCGGGAGGAGGAGATACGCAGTATTTT. As protein: CASSPELAGGGDTQYF. The full variable domain, with the rest looked up from reference TRBV5-1 and TRBJ2-3, is KAGVTQTPRYLIKTRGQQVTLSCSPISGHRSVSWYQQTPGQGLQFLFEYFSETQRNKGNFPGRFSGRQFSNSRSEMNVSTLELGDSALYLCASSPELAGGGDTQYFGPGTRLTVL.

The chain combines TRBV9 with TRBJ2-7; D gene uncertain. CDR1 is SGDLS, CDR2 YYNGEE, per germline. CDR3 length equals 14 residues. V lost 0 bases, J lost 2 bases, and 9 bases lay in between. The CDR3 spells CASSVGSAAYEQYF. CDR3 bases: TGTGCCAGCAGCGTAGGGTCAGCCGCCTACGAGCAGTACTTC.

The chain recombines TRBV7-9 with TRBJ1-4, with D hard to call. CDR3 length: 11 amino acids. CDR1 is SEHNR and CDR2 is FQNEAQ in the germline V gene (reference sequence). Trimming shortened V by 5 bases and J by 11 bases, and 9 bases separated the two germline ends. CDR3 sequence reads: CASSGQEKLFF. The CDR3 DNA reads TGTGCCAGCAGCGGGCAGGAGAAACTGTTTTTT.

The chain has TRBV6-5 and TRBJ2-7; TRBD2 matches at 12 bases. Germline assignment: CDR1 MNHEY and CDR2 SVGAGI. The ends lost 0 bases at V and 4 bases at J; junction bases unmatched: 1. The CDR3 has 15 residues. The DNA of the CDR3 is TGTGCCAGCAGTTACTCCGGACTAGCGGGGTACGAGCAGTACTTC. Amino acids: CASSYSGLAGYEQYF.

The chain recombines TRBV28 with TRBJ1-2; D not resolved. The CDR3 is 16 residues long. Germline loops: CDR1 MDHEN, CDR2 SYDVKM. V was clipped by 5 bases and J by 4 bases, with 20 bases between them. The CDR3: CASSLQHLTLSYGYTF. As DNA, the CDR3 is TGTGCCAGCAGTCTCCAACACTTAACGCTGTCCTATGGCTACACCTTC.

The CDR3 DNA reads as TGTGCCACCAGCAGAGTTAACACCCGACCGAACACTGAAGCTTTCTTT. Protein: CATSRVNTRPNTEAFF. V is TRBV15 and J is TRBJ1-1, with D unclear. Trimming left V 1 base short and J 1 base short, with 13 bases between. This CDR3 is 16 amino acids long. Germline V gene lookup returns CDR1 LNHNV and CDR2 YYDKDF (reference sequence).

CDR3 sequence reads: CASGNLGYEQYF. CDR3 nucleotides: TGTGCCAGCGGGAATCTGGGGTACGAGCAGTACTTC. The chain links TRBV27 to TRBJ2-7; D is uncertain. V was cut by 8 bases and J by 4 bases, with 12 bases left in between. The germline gives CDR1 MNHEY, CDR2 SMNVEV (reference sequence). This CDR3 comprises 12 residues.